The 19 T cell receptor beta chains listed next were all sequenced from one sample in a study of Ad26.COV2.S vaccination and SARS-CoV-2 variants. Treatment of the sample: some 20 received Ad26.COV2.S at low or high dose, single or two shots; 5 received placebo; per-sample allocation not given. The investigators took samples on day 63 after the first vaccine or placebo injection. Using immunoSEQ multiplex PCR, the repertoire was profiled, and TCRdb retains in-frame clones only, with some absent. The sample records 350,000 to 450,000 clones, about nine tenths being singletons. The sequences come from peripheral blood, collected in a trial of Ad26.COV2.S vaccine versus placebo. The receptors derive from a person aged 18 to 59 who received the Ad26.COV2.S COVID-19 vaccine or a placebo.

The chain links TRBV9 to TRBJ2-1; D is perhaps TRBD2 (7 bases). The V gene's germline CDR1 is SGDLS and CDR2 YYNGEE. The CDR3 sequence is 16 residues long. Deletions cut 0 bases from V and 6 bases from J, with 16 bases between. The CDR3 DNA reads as TGTGCCAGCAGCGTAGCTGGGCGGGGGCTACCCAATGAGCAGTTCTTC. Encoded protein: CASSVAGRGLPNEQFF. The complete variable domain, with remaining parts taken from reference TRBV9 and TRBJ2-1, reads DSGVTQTPKHLITATGQRVTLRCSPRSGDLSVYWYQQSLDQGLQFLIQYYNGEERAKGNILERFSAQQFPDLHSELNLSSLELGDSALYFCASSVAGRGLPNEQFFGPGTRLTVL.

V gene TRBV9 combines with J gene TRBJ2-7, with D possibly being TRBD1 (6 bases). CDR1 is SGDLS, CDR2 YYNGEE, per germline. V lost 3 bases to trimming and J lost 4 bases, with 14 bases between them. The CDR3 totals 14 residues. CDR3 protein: CASSGSGTHYEQYF. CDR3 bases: TGTGCCAGCAGCGGATCCGGGACACATTACGAGCAGTACTTC.

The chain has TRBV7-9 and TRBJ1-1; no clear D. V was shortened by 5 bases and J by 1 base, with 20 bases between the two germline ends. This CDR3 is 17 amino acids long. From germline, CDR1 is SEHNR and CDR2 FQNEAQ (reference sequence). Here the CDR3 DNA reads TGTGCCAGCAGCCCCCTTCGGAATTTGGGCGCGAACACTGAAGCTTTCTTT. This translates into CASSPLRNLGANTEAFF.

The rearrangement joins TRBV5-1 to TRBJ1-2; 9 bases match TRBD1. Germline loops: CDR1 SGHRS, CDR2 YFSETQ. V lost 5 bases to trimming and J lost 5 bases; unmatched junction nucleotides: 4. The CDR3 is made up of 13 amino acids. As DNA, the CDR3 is TGCGCCAGCAGTCGGGACAGGGAATATGGCTACACCTTC. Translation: CASSRDREYGYTF.

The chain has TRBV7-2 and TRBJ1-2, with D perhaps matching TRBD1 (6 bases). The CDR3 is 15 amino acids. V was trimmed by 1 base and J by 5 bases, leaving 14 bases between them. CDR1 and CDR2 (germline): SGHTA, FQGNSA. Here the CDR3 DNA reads TGTGCCAGCAGCTTAGGGGTAGGGGGGATGTATGGCTACACCTTC. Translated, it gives CASSLGVGGMYGYTF.

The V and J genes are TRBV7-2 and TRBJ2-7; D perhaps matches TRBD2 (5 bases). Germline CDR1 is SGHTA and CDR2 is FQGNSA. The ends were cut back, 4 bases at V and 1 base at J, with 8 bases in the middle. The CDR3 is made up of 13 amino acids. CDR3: CASSSRGSYEQYF. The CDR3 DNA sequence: TGTGCCAGCAGCTCCCGAGGGTCCTACGAGCAGTACTTC.

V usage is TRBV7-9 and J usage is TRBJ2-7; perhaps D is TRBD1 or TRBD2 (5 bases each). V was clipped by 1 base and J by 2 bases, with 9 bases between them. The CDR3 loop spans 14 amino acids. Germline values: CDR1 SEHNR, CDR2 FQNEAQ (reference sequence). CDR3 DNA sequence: TGTGCCAGCAGCTTAGATGGGGGTCCCTACGAGCAGTACTTC. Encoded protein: CASSLDGGPYEQYF.

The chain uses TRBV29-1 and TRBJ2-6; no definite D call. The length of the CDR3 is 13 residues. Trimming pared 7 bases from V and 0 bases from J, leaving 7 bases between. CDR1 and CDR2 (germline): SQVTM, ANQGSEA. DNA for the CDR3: TGCAGCGCCCGGTTCTCTGGGGCCAACGTCCTGACTTTC. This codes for CSARFSGANVLTF. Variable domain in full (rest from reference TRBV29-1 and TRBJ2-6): SAVISQKPSRDICQRGTSLTIQCQVDSQVTMMFWYRQQPGQSLTLIATANQGSEATYESGFVIDKFPISRPNLTFSTLTVSNMSPEDSSIYLCSARFSGANVLTFGAGSRLTVL.

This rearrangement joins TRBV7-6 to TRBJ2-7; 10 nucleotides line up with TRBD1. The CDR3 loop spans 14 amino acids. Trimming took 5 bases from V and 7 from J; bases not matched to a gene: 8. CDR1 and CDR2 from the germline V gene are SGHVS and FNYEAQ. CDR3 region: CASSKTGGAGEQYF. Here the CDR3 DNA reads TGTGCCAGCAGCAAGACAGGGGGCGCGGGGGAGCAGTACTTC. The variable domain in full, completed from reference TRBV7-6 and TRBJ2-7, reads GAGVSQSPRYKVTKRGQDVALRCDPISGHVSLYWYRQALGQGPEFLTYFNYEAQQDKSGLPNDRFSAERPEGSISTLTIQRTEQRDSAMYRCASSKTGGAGEQYFGPGTRLTVT.

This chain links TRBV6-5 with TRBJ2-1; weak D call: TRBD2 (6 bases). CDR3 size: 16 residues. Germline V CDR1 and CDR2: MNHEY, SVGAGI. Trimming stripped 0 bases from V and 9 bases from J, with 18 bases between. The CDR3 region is CASSYSRQGGLSEQFF. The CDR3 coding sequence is TGTGCCAGCAGTTACTCGAGGCAGGGAGGTCTTAGTGAGCAGTTCTTC.

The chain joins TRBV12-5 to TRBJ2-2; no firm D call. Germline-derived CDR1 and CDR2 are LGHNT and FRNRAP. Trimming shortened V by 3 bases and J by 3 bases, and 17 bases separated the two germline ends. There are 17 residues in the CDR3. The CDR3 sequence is CASGFGRHYKDTGELFF. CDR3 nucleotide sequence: TGTGCTAGTGGTTTTGGTCGGCACTACAAGGACACCGGGGAGCTGTTTTTT.

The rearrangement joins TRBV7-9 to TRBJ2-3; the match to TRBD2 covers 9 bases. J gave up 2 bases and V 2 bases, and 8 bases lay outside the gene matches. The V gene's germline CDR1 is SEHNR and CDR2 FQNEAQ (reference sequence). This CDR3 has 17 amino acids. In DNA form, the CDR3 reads TGTGCCAGCAGCTTACCCAGACTAGCGGCCCCCACAGATACGCAGTATTTT. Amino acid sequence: CASSLPRLAAPTDTQYF.

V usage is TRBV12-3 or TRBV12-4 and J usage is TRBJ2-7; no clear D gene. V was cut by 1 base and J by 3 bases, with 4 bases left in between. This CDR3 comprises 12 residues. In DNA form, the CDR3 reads TGTGCCAGCAGTTTAGGCCTCTACGAGCAGTACTTC. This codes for CASSLGLYEQYF.

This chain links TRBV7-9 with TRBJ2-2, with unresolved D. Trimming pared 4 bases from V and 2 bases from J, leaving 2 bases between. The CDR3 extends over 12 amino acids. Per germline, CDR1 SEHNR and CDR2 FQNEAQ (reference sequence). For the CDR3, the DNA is TGTGCCAGCAGCTCAAACACCGGGGAGCTGTTTTTT. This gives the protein CASSSNTGELFF.

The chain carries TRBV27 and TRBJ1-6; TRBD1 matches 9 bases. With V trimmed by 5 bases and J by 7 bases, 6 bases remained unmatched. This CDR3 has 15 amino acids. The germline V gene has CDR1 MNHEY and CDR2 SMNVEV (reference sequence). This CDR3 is CASSAPGTGNSPLHF. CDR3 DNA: TGTGCCAGCAGTGCCCCCGGGACAGGGAATTCACCCCTCCACTTT.

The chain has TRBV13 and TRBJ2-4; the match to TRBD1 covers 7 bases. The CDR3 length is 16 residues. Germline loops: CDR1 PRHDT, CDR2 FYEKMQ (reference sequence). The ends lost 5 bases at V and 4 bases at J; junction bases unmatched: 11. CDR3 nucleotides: TGTGCCAGCAGCACCCCGGGACAGCAAGCGAAAAACATTCAGTACTTC. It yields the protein CASSTPGQQAKNIQYF.

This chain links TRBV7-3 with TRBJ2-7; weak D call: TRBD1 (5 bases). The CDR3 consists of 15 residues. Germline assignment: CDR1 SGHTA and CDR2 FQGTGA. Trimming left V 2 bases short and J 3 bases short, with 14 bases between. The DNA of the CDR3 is TGTGCCAGCAGCTTAGGGGCAGGGCCGAACTACGAGCAGTACTTC. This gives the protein CASSLGAGPNYEQYF.

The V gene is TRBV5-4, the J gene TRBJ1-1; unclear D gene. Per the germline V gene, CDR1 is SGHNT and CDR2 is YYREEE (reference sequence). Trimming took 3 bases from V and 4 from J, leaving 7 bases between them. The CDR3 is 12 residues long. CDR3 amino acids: CASSSEVTEAFF. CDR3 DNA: TGTGCCAGCAGCTCAGAGGTCACTGAAGCTTTCTTT.

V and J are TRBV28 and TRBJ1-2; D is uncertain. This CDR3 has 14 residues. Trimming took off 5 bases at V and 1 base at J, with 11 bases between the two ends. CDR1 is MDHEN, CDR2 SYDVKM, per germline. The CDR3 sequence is CASSGGNRNYGYTF. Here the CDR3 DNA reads TGTGCCAGCAGTGGCGGGAATCGTAACTATGGCTACACCTTC.